This T cell receptor (beta chain) appears in the sequencing data of a study of cytomegalovirus exposure and HLA in healthy donors. The PCR contained 60 Vbeta and 13 Jbeta primers. Repertoires were generated with immunoSEQ multiplex PCR, while TCRdb's copy carries only in-frame clones and drops some. Among hundreds of thousands of clones, around 73% were seen once, and the ten largest hold over 3.5%. Germline CDR1 is SNHLY and CDR2 is FYNNEI. J was trimmed by 5 bases and V by 6 bases; bases with no gene match: 13. The CDR3 sequence is 16 residues long. The chain couples TRBV2 to TRBJ2-1; 7 nucleotides line up with TRBD2. The TCR comes from a male donor in good health and CMV-seronegative. Input material: PBMCs. In DNA form, the CDR3 reads TGTGCCAGCAGCGGACGGGCTACTAGCGTACACAATGAGCAGTTCTTC. Its protein product is CASSGRATSVHNEQFF.